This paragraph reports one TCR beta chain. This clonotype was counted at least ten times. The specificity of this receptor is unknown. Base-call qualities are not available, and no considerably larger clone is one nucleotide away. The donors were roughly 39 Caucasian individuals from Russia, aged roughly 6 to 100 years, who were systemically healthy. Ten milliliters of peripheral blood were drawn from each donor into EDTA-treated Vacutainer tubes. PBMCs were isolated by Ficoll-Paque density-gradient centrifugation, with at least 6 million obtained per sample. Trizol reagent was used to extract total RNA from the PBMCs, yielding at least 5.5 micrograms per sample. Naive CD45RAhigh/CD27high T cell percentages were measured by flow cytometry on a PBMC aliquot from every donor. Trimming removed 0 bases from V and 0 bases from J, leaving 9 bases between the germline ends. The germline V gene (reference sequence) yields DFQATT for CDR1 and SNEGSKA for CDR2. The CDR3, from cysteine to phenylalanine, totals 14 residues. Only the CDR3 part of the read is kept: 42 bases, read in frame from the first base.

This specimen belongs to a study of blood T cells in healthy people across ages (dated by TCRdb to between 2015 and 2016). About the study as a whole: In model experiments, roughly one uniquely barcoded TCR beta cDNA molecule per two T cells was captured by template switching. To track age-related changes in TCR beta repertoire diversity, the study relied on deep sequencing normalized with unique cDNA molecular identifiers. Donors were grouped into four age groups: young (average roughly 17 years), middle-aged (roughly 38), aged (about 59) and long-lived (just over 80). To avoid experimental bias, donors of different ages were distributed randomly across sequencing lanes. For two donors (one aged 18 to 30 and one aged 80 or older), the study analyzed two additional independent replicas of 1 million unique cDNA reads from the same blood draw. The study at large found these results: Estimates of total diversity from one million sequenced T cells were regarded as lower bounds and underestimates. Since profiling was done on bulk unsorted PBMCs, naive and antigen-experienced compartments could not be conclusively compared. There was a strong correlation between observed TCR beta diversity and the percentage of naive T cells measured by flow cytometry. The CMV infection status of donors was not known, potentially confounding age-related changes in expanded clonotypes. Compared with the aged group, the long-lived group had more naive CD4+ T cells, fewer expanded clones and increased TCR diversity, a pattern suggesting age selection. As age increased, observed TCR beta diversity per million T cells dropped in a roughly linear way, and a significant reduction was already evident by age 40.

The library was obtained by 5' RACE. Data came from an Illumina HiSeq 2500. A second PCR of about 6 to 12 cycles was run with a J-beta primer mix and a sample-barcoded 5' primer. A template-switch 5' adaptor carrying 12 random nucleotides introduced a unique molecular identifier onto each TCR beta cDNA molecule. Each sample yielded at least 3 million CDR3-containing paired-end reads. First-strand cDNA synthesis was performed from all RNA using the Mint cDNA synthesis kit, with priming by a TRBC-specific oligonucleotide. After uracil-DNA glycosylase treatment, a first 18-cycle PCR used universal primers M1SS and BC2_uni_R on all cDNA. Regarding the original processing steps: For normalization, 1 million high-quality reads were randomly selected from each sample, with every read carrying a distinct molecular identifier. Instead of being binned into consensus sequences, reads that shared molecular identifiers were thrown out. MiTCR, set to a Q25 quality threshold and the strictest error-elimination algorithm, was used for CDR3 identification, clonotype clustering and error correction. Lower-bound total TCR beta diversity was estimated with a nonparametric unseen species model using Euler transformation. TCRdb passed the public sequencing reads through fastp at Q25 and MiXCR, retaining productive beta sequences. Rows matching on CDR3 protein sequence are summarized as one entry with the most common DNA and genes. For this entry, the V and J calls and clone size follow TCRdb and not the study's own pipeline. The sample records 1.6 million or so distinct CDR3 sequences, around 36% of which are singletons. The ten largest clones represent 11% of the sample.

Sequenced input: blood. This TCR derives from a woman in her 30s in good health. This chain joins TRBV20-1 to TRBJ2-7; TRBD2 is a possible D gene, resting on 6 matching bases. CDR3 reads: CSARDRRGSYEQYF. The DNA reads TGCAGTGCTAGAGATCGGCGGGGCTCCTACGAGCAGTACTTC.